This note documents a single T cell receptor (beta chain) sequence. The data belong to a study of patients and donors after allogeneic stem cell transplantation. Trimming removed 0 bases at V and 0 bases at J, with 8 bases between. Germline V gives CDR1 MGHDK, CDR2 SYGVNS. The CDR3 loop spans 16 amino acids. TCRdb fed the RT-PCR reads into MiXCR, producing one record per CDR3 protein. The data hold under 200,000 distinct CDR3 sequences, with 30% observed a single time. Sequences were obtained from blood, either unsorted or a sorted T cell fraction (not recorded which). The TCR comes from a human donor who was either an allogeneic HSCT recipient or a stem cell or donor lymphocyte infusion donor (not recorded which). It is not recorded whose cells these are; they may come from a transplant donor. This sequence joins TRBV25-1 and TRBJ1-4; possible D gene TRBD1, 5 bases. The CDR3 coding sequence is TGTGCCAGCAGTGAATACGCACAGGCAACTAATGAAAAACTGTTTTTT. It encodes CASSEYAQATNEKLFF.